This TCR beta chain was profiled in a study of T cell repertoires in cytomegalovirus infection. About the study: Matching HLA type, along with CMV infection, was indicated by public TCR beta signatures.

General study results and limits: Individuals carrying CMV plus the relevant HLA were identified by cumulative frequency of public TCR beta families. HLA-C-restricted CMV-specific TCR beta clonotypes were dominant in the ex vivo response.

TCRdb reprocessed the reads via MiXCR and lists one record per CDR3 protein. The profile covers roughly 250,000 distinct CDR3 sequences, with approximately 13% appearing a single time and 1.6% taken by the ten largest. This clonotype was counted at least ten times. Its antigen is not identified. CDR1 and CDR2 from the germline V gene are SQVTM and ANQGSEA. Trimming left V 6 bases short and J 7 bases short, with 19 bases between. This CDR3 is 14 amino acids long. Source material: PBMCs. The clonotype was recovered from a human donor in good health (CMV status not recorded). Some clones in this sample may be carry-over from other donors' samples. The rearrangement links TRBV29-1 to TRBJ2-1, with a possible D match to TRBD1 (6 bases). CDR3 protein: CSVPDRILRNEQFF. CDR3 nucleotide sequence: TGCAGCGTCCCCGACAGGATACTAAGGAATGAGCAGTTCTTC.